This T cell receptor beta chain is from a study of shared clonotypes between healthy human individuals. This clone was counted a single time. CD4+ cells underwent separation, giving CD45RA+ naive and CD45RA-negative memory subsets. J gave up 4 bases and V 2 bases, and 9 bases lay outside the gene matches. This CDR3 has 18 amino acids. Germline lookup yields CDR1 MNHEY and CDR2 SMNVEV (reference sequence). Data came from immunoSEQ multiplex PCR; TCRdb stores just in-frame clones and leaves some out. Here the sample spans some 550,000 clones, 97% being singletons. This clonotype was sampled from a woman under 40 in good health. The V call is TRBV27, the J call TRBJ2-7; 15 nucleotides align to TRBD2. The sample was naive CD4+ T cells sorted from blood. The subset: CD45RA+ positively selected. The CDR3 bases are TGTGCCAGCAGTTTAAAGCCCCCGGGACTAGCGGGAGGATACGAGCAGTACTTC. As protein: CASSLKPPGLAGGYEQYF.